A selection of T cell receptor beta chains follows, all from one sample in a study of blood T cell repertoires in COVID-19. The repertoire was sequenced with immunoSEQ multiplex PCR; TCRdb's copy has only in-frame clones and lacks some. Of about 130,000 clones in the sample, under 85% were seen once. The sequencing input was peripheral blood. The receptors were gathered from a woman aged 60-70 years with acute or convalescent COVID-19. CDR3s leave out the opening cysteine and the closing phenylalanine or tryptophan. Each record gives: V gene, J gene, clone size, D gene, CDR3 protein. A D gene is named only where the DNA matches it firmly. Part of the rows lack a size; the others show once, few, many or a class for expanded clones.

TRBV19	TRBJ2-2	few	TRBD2	ASSQTLAGAITGELF
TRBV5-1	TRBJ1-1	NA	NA	ASTTGYTEAF
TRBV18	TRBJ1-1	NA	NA	ASSLGGTDYMNTEAF
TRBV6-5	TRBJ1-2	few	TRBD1	ASIRDRGPYGYT
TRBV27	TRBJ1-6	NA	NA	ASTPGAGMNSPLH
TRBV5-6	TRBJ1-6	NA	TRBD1	ASSFGTGDNSPLH
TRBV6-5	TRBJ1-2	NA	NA	ASSRTGSYGYT
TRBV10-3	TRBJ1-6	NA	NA	AISEGELGRPLH
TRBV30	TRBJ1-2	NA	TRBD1	ATTGQGGDGYT
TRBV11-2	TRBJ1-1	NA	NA	ASSLDRGLNTEAF
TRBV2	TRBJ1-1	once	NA	ASMGLATEAF
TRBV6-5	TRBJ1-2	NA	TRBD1	ASSSPGQKNPYGYT